The sequence of this T cell receptor beta chain was determined in a study of cytomegalovirus exposure and HLA in healthy donors. The assay was immunoSEQ multiplex PCR, and TCRdb's table has in-frame clones only and misses some. Of 130,000 to 150,000 clones in the sample, 80% to 90% were seen once. V dropped 5 bases and J dropped 0 bases, with 11 bases sitting between them. This CDR3 has 15 amino acids. CDR1 SNHLY and CDR2 FYNNEI come from the germline V gene. The V call is TRBV2, the J call TRBJ2-1; D possibly corresponds to TRBD1 (5 bases). This TCR derives from a man younger than 35 in good health and CMV-seronegative. The specimen sequenced was PBMCs. CDR3 in amino acids: CASSQQVSSYNEQFF. Here the CDR3 DNA reads TGTGCCAGCAGTCAACAGGTTAGCTCCTACAATGAGCAGTTCTTC.